This TCR beta chain derives from a study of T cells in Graves' hyperthyroidism and ophthalmopathy. Findings and caveats of the study: A 13 V-J model separated ophthalmopathy from stable hyperthyroidism. Within blood appeared most thyroid clonotypes that had expanded above 0.001.

RNA transcripts were the template for amplifying TCR beta CDR3 regions. HTBI primers drove first-round RT-PCR of the TCR CDR3. TCRdb processed the multiplex PCR reads anew with MiXCR; each CDR3 protein has one entry. The data show under 350,000 distinct CDR3 sequences, 15% to 20% seen once. Each diagnosis drew on symptoms, thyroxine, TRAb, thyroid ultrasound and orbital computed tomography findings. This clonotype has ten or more counts. Its specificity is unknown. The CDR3 is 15 amino acids. CDR1 SNHLY and CDR2 FYNNEI come from the germline V gene. Trimming removed 7 bases from V and 8 bases from J; junction bases left unmatched: 13.

This TCR derives from a woman aged 50 to 60 with Graves' hyperthyroidism. J is TRBJ1-4 and V is TRBV2; 7 bases map to TRBD1. Sequenced sample: blood. CDR3 DNA: TGTGCCAGCACTTCTGGTTCAGCAGGGGGGGAAAAACTGTTTTTT. Translated: CASTSGSAGGEKLFF.